Listed here are 14 T cell receptor beta chains from one sample, sequenced in a study of blood T cell repertoires in COVID-19. The assay was immunoSEQ multiplex PCR, and TCRdb's table has in-frame clones only and misses some. The data show 35,000 to 40,000 clones, 87% seen once. Material for sequencing was peripheral blood. Receptors originate from a man between 60 and 75 years old with COVID-19, enrolled during active disease.

The gene calls are TRBV19 and TRBJ2-3; no clear D gene. This CDR3 comprises 15 residues. V lost 1 base and J lost 5, with 13 bases in between. Germline V CDR1 and CDR2: LNHDA, SQIVND (reference sequence). DNA for the CDR3: TGTGCCAGTAGTATAGTTTCGGTACGCGGAGATACGCAGTATTTT. Protein sequence: CASSIVSVRGDTQYF.

This clone has a single count. This chain joins TRBV6-5 and TRBJ2-7, with D maybe TRBD2 (6 bases). Germline CDR1 reads MNHEY; CDR2 reads SVGAGI. This CDR3 comprises 13 residues. V dropped 7 bases and J dropped 2 bases, with 12 bases sitting between them. The CDR3 sequence: CASMGTPTYEQYF. CDR3 sequence (DNA): TGTGCCAGCATGGGGACTCCAACCTACGAGCAGTACTTC.

The V and J genes are TRBV13 and TRBJ1-2; D possibly corresponds to TRBD1 (6 bases). The CDR3 contains 15 residues. Deletions cut 0 bases from V and 4 bases from J, with 12 bases between. In germline, CDR1 is PRHDT, CDR2 FYEKMQ (reference sequence). CDR3 nucleotides: TGTGCCAGCAGCTTAGGCACGGGGGGGGCCTATGGCTACACCTTC. Its translation: CASSLGTGGAYGYTF. Supplemented by reference TRBV13 and TRBJ1-2, the full variable domain reads AAGVIQSPRHLIKEKRETATLKCYPIPRHDTVYWYQQGPGQDPQFLISFYEKMQSDKGSIPDRFSAQQFSDYHSELNMSSLELGDSALYFCASSLGTGGAYGYTFGSGTRLTVV.

The genes are TRBV28 and TRBJ1-3; perhaps TRBD1 as D (5 bases). CDR1 and CDR2 (germline): MDHEN, SYDVKM. V was cut by 5 bases and J by 0 bases, with 8 bases left in between. The CDR3 has 14 amino acids. CDR3: CASSGAGSGNTIYF. The DNA of the CDR3 is TGTGCCAGCAGTGGGGCCGGCTCTGGAAACACCATATATTTT.

The chain is built from TRBV19 and TRBJ1-2, with D uncertain. The CDR3 totals 13 residues. Germline V gene lookup returns CDR1 LNHDA and CDR2 SQIVND (reference sequence). Between the trimmed V and J ends, which lost 9 bases and 8 bases, there was a span of 19 bases. The CDR3 here is CASSSMVGGGYTF. The DNA of the CDR3 is TGTGCCAGCAGTTCGATGGTTGGAGGGGGCTACACCTTC.

J is TRBJ1-1 and V is TRBV18, with 9 positions matching TRBD1. This CDR3 is built from 14 residues. J gave up 5 bases and V 0 bases, and 1 base lay outside the gene matches. Germline CDR1 KGHSH, CDR2 LQKENI. The CDR3 DNA is TGTGCCAGCTCACCACCAGGACAGGGGACTGAAGCTTTCTTT. Residues: CASSPPGQGTEAFF. Full variable domain (missing parts from reference TRBV18 and TRBJ1-1): NAGVMQNPRHLVRRRGQEARLRCSPMKGHSHVYWYRQLPEEGLKFMVYLQKENIIDESGMPKERFSAEFPKEGPSILRIQQVVRGDSAAYFCASSPPGQGTEAFFGQGTRLTVV.

The genes are TRBV20-1 and TRBJ2-3; D is perhaps TRBD1 (5 bases). Trimming left V 5 bases short and J 8 bases short, with 11 bases between. The CDR3 runs 11 residues. Per the germline V gene, CDR1 is DFQATT and CDR2 is SNEGSKA (reference sequence). The CDR3 loop is CSASIQGTQYF. In nucleotides, the CDR3 is TGCAGTGCTTCTATCCAGGGTACGCAGTATTTT.

The chain links TRBV10-3 to TRBJ1-2; tentatively, D is TRBD1 (5 bases). Germline loops: CDR1 ENHRY, CDR2 SYGVKD. The CDR3 has 15 residues. Trimming removed 0 bases at V and 5 bases at J, with 13 bases between. The CDR3 loop is CAISESDTAIYGYTF. CDR3 bases: TGTGCCATCAGTGAGTCGGACACAGCAATATATGGCTACACCTTC.

This chain connects TRBV5-6 to TRBJ2-7; TRBD2 might be the D (6 bases). This CDR3 has 15 amino acids. V was cut by 1 base and J by 6 bases, with 17 bases left in between. Germline values: CDR1 SGHDT, CDR2 YYEEEE. The CDR3 reads CASSLWLRGFAEQYF. The CDR3 DNA is TGTGCCAGCAGCTTGTGGTTACGGGGGTTTGCCGAGCAGTACTTC. The full variable domain, with the rest looked up from reference TRBV5-6 and TRBJ2-7, is DAGVTQSPTHLIKTRGQQVTLRCSPKSGHDTVSWYQQALGQGPQFIFQYYEEEERQRGNFPDRFSGHQFPNYSSELNVNALLLGDSALYLCASSLWLRGFAEQYFGPGTRLTVT.

The chain couples TRBV28 to TRBJ2-4; no clear D gene. The CDR3 is 16 residues long. Germline-derived CDR1 and CDR2 are MDHEN and SYDVKM. The V and J ends lost 3 bases and 7 bases respectively, with 19 bases between them. The chain's CDR3 is CASSLNVVSLSNIQYF. The CDR3 DNA sequence: TGTGCCAGCAGTTTGAACGTCGTGAGTTTGTCGAACATTCAGTACTTC.

The table lists this clone with a count of one. The chain uses TRBV6-5 and TRBJ1-1, with 8 bases fitting TRBD1. Unmatched junction bases numbered 7, after V lost 6 bases and J lost 4 bases. Looked up from germline, CDR1 is MNHEY and CDR2 is SVGAGI. The CDR3 extends over 14 amino acids. CDR3 protein: CASRADRGGTEAFF. CDR3 nucleotide sequence: TGTGCCAGCAGGGCAGACAGGGGCGGCACTGAAGCTTTCTTT.

In the case of this clone: Its ends do not fully match the called genes, so a read error is possible. This chain links TRBV10-2 with TRBJ1-1, with a weak D call TRBD1 (5 bases). The CDR3 loop spans 15 amino acids. CDR1 and CDR2 (germline): WSHSY, SAAADI. This CDR3 reads CASSESTGANTEAFF. In nucleotides, the CDR3 is TGCGCCAGTAGTGAGTCAACAGGAGCTAACACTGAAGCTTTCTTT.

This chain links TRBV14 with TRBJ1-6; D call uncertain. The CDR3 consists of 15 residues. Trimming removed 8 bases at V and 2 bases at J, with 13 bases between. Germline V lookup: CDR1 SGHDN, CDR2 FVKESK. The DNA of the CDR3 is TGTGCCAGCCAGGCGTCCCAAGCCTATAATTCACCCCTCCACTTT. This encodes CASQASQAYNSPLHF. The full variable domain, in which reference TRBV14 and TRBJ1-6 provide the parts outside the CDR3, is EAGVTQFPSHSVIEKGQTVTLRCDPISGHDNLYWYRRVMGKEIKFLLHFVKESKQDESGMPNNRFLAERTGGTYSTLKVQPAELEDSGVYFCASQASQAYNSPLHFGNGTRLTVT.

The rearrangement uses TRBV28 and TRBJ1-2; D is undetermined. V shed 7 bases and J shed 2 bases, with 11 bases lying between them. Germline V gene lookup returns CDR1 MDHEN and CDR2 SYDVKM. This CDR3 contains 13 residues. CDR3 in DNA: TGTGCCAGCACCCGAGGGAAGAACTATGGCTACACCTTC. Translation: CASTRGKNYGYTF.